The 29 T cell receptor beta chains below come from one sample, sequenced in a study of post-analysis software for immune sequencing data. These receptors lack a known antigen. TCR beta cDNA libraries had unique molecular identifiers. TCRdb passed the PCR reads through MiXCR, listing each CDR3 protein once. The repertoire includes fewer than 700,000 distinct CDR3 sequences, about 44% of them detected once, and around 1.7% sits in the top ten. Broader study findings: Four or five TRBV segments, TRBV5-6, TRBV5-1 and TRBV20-1 among them, were found more frequent in patients than controls.

The sample comprised blood. Receptor source: a girl between 5 and 17 years old with multiple sclerosis.

In its sample, this clonotype was seen a few times. The chain is built from TRBV4-1 and TRBJ1-2, with 7 bases that match TRBD1. The CDR3 has 15 residues. The junction had 13 bases not matched to a gene; V was cut back by 4 bases and J by 8 bases. CDR1 is MGHRA and CDR2 is YSYEKL in the germline V gene. The CDR3: CASSPPTGIEGGYTF. CDR3 coding DNA: TGCGCCAGCAGCCCTCCGACAGGGATCGAGGGCGGCTACACCTTC.

The rearrangement joins TRBV20-1 to TRBJ2-4; 9 bases are a match to TRBD2. The CDR3 covers 12 residues. Per germline, CDR1 DFQATT and CDR2 SNEGSKA (reference sequence). V trimming: 5 bases; J trimming: 6 bases; junction bases outside the gene matches: 2. CDR3 region: CSAGSGGNIQYF. The CDR3, as DNA: TGCAGTGCTGGTAGCGGGGGAAACATTCAGTACTTC.

Turning to this clonotype: An end of the junction differs from the germline gene, which may be a read error. V usage is TRBV5-5 and J usage is TRBJ2-1, with 14 bases aligning to TRBD2. This CDR3 region has 19 residues. Germline CDR1 SGHKS, CDR2 YYEKEE (reference sequence). The CDR3 reads CAGSWGLAGASISYNEQFF. The CDR3 nucleotides read TGTGCCGGCAGCTGGGGACTAGCGGGAGCCTCGATTTCCTACAATGAGCAGTTCTTC.

The rearrangement links TRBV5-1 to TRBJ2-5; the match to TRBD2 covers 8 bases. Germline-derived CDR1 and CDR2 are SGHRS and YFSETQ. J was trimmed by 2 bases and V by 4 bases; bases with no gene match: 7. The CDR3 spans 15 residues. CDR3 DNA: TGCGCCAGCAGCCCCCCTCGGGGGGGTCAAGAGACCCAGTACTTC. Encoded protein: CASSPPRGGQETQYF. The complete variable domain, with remaining parts taken from reference TRBV5-1 and TRBJ2-5, reads KAGVTQTPRYLIKTRGQQVTLSCSPISGHRSVSWYQQTPGQGLQFLFEYFSETQRNKGNFPGRFSGRQFSNSRSEMNVSTLELGDSALYLCASSPPRGGQETQYFGPGTRLLVL.

This chain links TRBV20-1 with TRBJ2-5, with no clear D. The germline V gene has CDR1 DFQATT and CDR2 SNEGSKA (reference sequence). The CDR3 has 11 amino acids. V lost 3 bases and J 4 bases, leaving 6 bases between the germline ends. CDR3 sequence (DNA): TGCAGTGCTAGCATGCTAGAGACCCAGTACTTC. Protein product: CSASMLETQYF.

This clonotype was counted a few times. The chain links TRBV6-5 to TRBJ1-2, with TRBD1 matching over 7 bases. The CDR3 consists of 16 residues. Germline loops: CDR1 MNHEY, CDR2 SVGAGI. The V segment lost 4 bases and the J segment 3 bases; nucleotides outside the gene matches: 11. CDR3 nucleotides: TGTGCCAGCAGTTCGGAGGGGGCTTCCTTCGACTATGGCTACACCTTC. Translation gives CASSSEGASFDYGYTF.

In its sample, this clonotype was seen a few times. The chain has TRBV29-1 and TRBJ2-7; the match to TRBD1 covers 8 bases. V lost 2 bases and J lost 4; bases outside the gene matches: 7. CDR3 length equals 14 residues. Per the germline V gene, CDR1 is SQVTM and CDR2 is ANQGSEA. Written as DNA, the CDR3 is TGCAGCGTTGAAAAAAGACAGGGGAATTACGAGCAGTACTTC. Its translation: CSVEKRQGNYEQYF.

In DNA, the CDR3 is TGCAGCGTTTCGGGCCCGGGGGGCTACACCTTC. It encodes CSVSGPGGYTF. V is TRBV29-1 and J is TRBJ1-2; no clear D. CDR1 is SQVTM, CDR2 ANQGSEA, per germline. Between the trimmed V and J ends, which lost 5 bases and 8 bases, there was a span of 12 bases. The CDR3 length is 11 residues.

The chain has TRBV29-1 and TRBJ2-7; D tentatively reads TRBD1 or TRBD2 (5 bases each). V gave up 3 bases and J gave up 6 bases, with 9 bases separating them. The length of the CDR3 is 11 residues. Germline V CDR1 and CDR2: SQVTM, ANQGSEA. As DNA, the CDR3 is TGCAGCGTTGATGGGGGTGGCGAGCAGTACTTC. Its protein is CSVDGGGEQYF.

This chain joins TRBV20-1 and TRBJ2-3; D is undetermined. V lost 1 base, J lost 6 bases, and 11 bases lay in between. The CDR3 consists of 13 residues. CDR1 DFQATT and CDR2 SNEGSKA come from the germline V gene (reference sequence). CDR3 DNA sequence: TGCAGTGCTAGAGGCCCCTCCCCCGATACGCAGTATTTT. Its translation is CSARGPSPDTQYF.

This clonotype has a handful of counts. The chain is built from TRBV6-5 and TRBJ2-7, with 12 bases that match TRBD2. There are 14 residues in the CDR3. V gave up 5 bases and J gave up 7 bases; unmatched junction bases: 6. CDR1 MNHEY and CDR2 SVGAGI come from the germline V gene. CDR3 in DNA: TGTGCCAGCAGTCGACTAGCGGGGGCAGGGGAGCAGTACTTC. Protein sequence: CASSRLAGAGEQYF.

The chain is built from TRBV20-1 and TRBJ1-2; D is unresolved. The CDR3 runs 10 residues. Trimming shortened V by 4 bases and J by 4 bases, and 4 bases separated the two germline ends. In germline, CDR1 is DFQATT, CDR2 SNEGSKA (reference sequence). For the CDR3, the DNA is TGCAGTGCTAAGAGCTATGGCTACACCTTC. The encoded protein is CSAKSYGYTF.

J is TRBJ2-5 and V is TRBV27; 10 bases match TRBD1. Matching the DNA end better, TRBJ2-7 makes the J call doubtful. This CDR3 is built from 16 residues. The germline V gene has CDR1 MNHEY and CDR2 SMNVEV (reference sequence). CDR3 nucleotides: TGTGCCAGCAGTTTACTAACGACAGGGGGCGGCAACGAGCAGTACTTC. Its translation is CASSLLTTGGGNEQYF.

The rearrangement links TRBV10-1 to TRBJ2-6; D is possibly TRBD1 (5 bases). The CDR3 is 15 amino acids. Trimming took off 0 bases at V and 3 bases at J, with 6 bases between the two ends. Germline loops: CDR1 WNHNN, CDR2 SYGVQD (reference sequence). The CDR3 loop reads CASSESGDGANVLTF. The CDR3 DNA sequence: TGCGCCAGCAGTGAGTCAGGGGATGGGGCCAACGTCCTGACTTTC.

This clonotype was found a few times. The gene calls are TRBV7-9 and TRBJ1-6; D uncertain. CDR3 size: 14 residues. Germline values: CDR1 SEHNR, CDR2 FQNEAQ (reference sequence). V was trimmed by 5 bases and J by 8 bases, leaving 13 bases between them. The CDR3 DNA sequence: TGTGCCAGCAGCCCGACCCCCGAGGATTCACCCCTCCACTTT. Translated, it gives CASSPTPEDSPLHF.

This clonotype was found a few times. The V and J genes are TRBV5-1 and TRBJ2-3; D is uncertain. V was clipped by 2 bases and J by 3 bases, with 7 bases between them. CDR3 length: 13 residues. Looked up from germline, CDR1 is SGHRS and CDR2 is YFSETQ. The CDR3: CASSFLETDTQYF. Written as DNA, the CDR3 is TGCGCCAGCAGCTTCTTAGAGACAGATACGCAGTATTTT.

The gene calls are TRBV10-3 and TRBJ2-3, with D tentatively TRBD1 or TRBD2 (5 bases each). Trimming took off 11 bases at V and 2 bases at J, with 23 bases between the two ends. CDR3 length: 16 amino acids. The germline gives CDR1 ENHRY, CDR2 SYGVKD. The CDR3: CAVGPSGAENTDTQYF. CDR3 DNA: TGTGCCGTTGGCCCCTCCGGGGCGGAAAACACAGATACGCAGTATTTT.

J is TRBJ2-1 and V is TRBV9; 8 positions agree with TRBD2. Trimming removed 0 bases from V and 7 bases from J; junction bases left unmatched: 6. The CDR3 length is 15 residues. Germline values: CDR1 SGDLS, CDR2 YYNGEE. Here the CDR3 reads CASSVAAGGGNEQFF. Here the CDR3 DNA reads TGTGCCAGCAGCGTAGCGGCGGGAGGAGGAAATGAGCAGTTCTTC.

This clonotype occurred a few times. The genes are TRBV6-5 and TRBJ2-5; 11 nucleotides match TRBD2. CDR1 and CDR2 from the germline V gene are MNHEY and SVGAGI. After removal of 7 bases from V and 2 bases from J, the junction contained 6 bases not matched to a gene. The CDR3 totals 15 residues. The CDR3 reads CASTTSGGVQETQYF. CDR3 DNA sequence: TGTGCCAGCACCACTAGCGGGGGAGTTCAAGAGACCCAGTACTTC.

This clonotype has more than one count but fewer than ten. V is TRBV12-3 or TRBV12-4 and J is TRBJ2-5; D gene uncertain. The DNA end favors TRBJ2-7, so the J call may be wrong. This CDR3 is built from 13 residues. DNA of the CDR3: TGTGCCAGCAGTCGCCAGCTCAACGACGAGCAGTACTTC. This sequence encodes CASSRQLNDEQYF.

The chain employs TRBV5-6 and TRBJ1-6, with D tentatively TRBD1 (6 bases). CDR3 size: 14 residues. V was pared by 4 bases and J by 10 bases, with 15 bases between. The germline V gene has CDR1 SGHDT and CDR2 YYEEEE. The chain's CDR3 is CASSRGGRGSPLHF. The CDR3 nucleotides read TGTGCCAGCAGCCGTGGGGGGCGAGGATCACCCCTCCACTTT.

This clonotype has more than one count but fewer than ten. The chain uses TRBV12-3 or TRBV12-4 and TRBJ2-1; TRBD2 matches 10 bases. CDR3 length: 16 residues. V lost 4 bases to trimming and J lost 5 bases; unmatched junction nucleotides: 8. CDR3: CASSSPAGGLDNEQFF. CDR3 nucleotide sequence: TGTGCCAGCAGTTCTCCAGCGGGAGGGCTCGACAATGAGCAGTTCTTC.

This chain joins TRBV19 and TRBJ2-3; TRBD1 aligns across 9 bases. From germline, CDR1 is LNHDA and CDR2 SQIVND (reference sequence). V lost 3 bases, J lost 2 bases, and 9 bases stayed unmatched. The CDR3 runs 17 residues. Here the CDR3 reads CASSIGPGTGLTDTQYF. CDR3 DNA sequence: TGTGCCAGTAGTATCGGGCCCGGGACAGGGCTCACAGATACGCAGTATTTT.

This clonotype was seen a handful of times. The chain joins TRBV5-1 to TRBJ2-4; no definite D call. V was cut by 1 base and J by 8 bases, with 13 bases left in between. Germline V gives CDR1 SGHRS, CDR2 YFSETQ. The CDR3 length is 14 residues. CDR3 sequence (DNA): TGCGCCAGCAGCTTGCCCCACACGGCTGACATTCAGTACTTC. It yields the protein CASSLPHTADIQYF.

The chain joins TRBV20-1 to TRBJ1-2; TRBD1 might be the D (5 bases). V was clipped by 4 bases and J by 4 bases, with 13 bases between them. The CDR3 runs to 13 residues. The V gene's germline CDR1 is DFQATT and CDR2 SNEGSKA (reference sequence). The CDR3, as DNA: TGCAGTGCTACTTACTGGGGGTTCTATGGCTACACCTTC. Translating gives CSATYWGFYGYTF.

The chain links TRBV7-9 to TRBJ2-4, with D possibly being TRBD1 (6 bases). The DNA end favors TRBJ2-7, so the J call may be wrong. The CDR3 consists of 15 residues. Looked up from germline, CDR1 is SEHNR and CDR2 is FQNEAQ (reference sequence). The CDR3 here is CASSSAGAGVGEQYF. The CDR3 region has the DNA TGTGCCAGCAGCTCGGCCGGGGCAGGGGTCGGCGAGCAGTACTTC.

For the CDR3, the DNA is TGTGCCAGCAGCCCACGGAGGTCTGAAGCTTTCTTT. Protein sequence: CASSPRRSEAFF. The rearrangement links TRBV12-3 or TRBV12-4 to TRBJ1-1; no clear D. This CDR3 has 12 amino acids. Deletions cut 6 bases from V and 6 bases from J, with 11 bases between.

This clonotype showed up just a few times. The CDR3 protein is CSVTATGPEGYTF. The DNA for the CDR3 is TGCAGCGTTACCGCGACAGGGCCTGAGGGCTACACCTTC. This chain links TRBV29-1 with TRBJ1-2; 7 bases match TRBD1. In germline, CDR1 is SQVTM, CDR2 ANQGSEA. The CDR3 length is 13 residues. With 5 bases clipped from V and 8 bases from J, the junction kept 11 bases outside the gene matches.

In DNA form, the CDR3 reads TGTGCCAGCAGTAAATCCACCGGGACTAGCACAGATGCGGAGTATTTT. Protein sequence: CASSKSTGTSTDAEYF. This chain links TRBV2 with TRBJ2-3; 9 positions agree with TRBD2. The germline V gene has CDR1 SNHLY and CDR2 FYNNEI. The trim removed 5 bases at V and 13 bases at J, leaving 19 bases unmatched. This CDR3 has 16 residues. Using reference TRBV2 and TRBJ2-3 for the parts outside the CDR3, the full variable domain is EPEVTQTPSHQVTQMGQEVILRCVPISNHLYFYWYRQILGQKVEFLVSFYNNEISEKSEIFDDQFSVERPDGSNFTLKIRSTKLEDSAMYFCASSKSTGTSTDAEYFGPGTRLTVL.